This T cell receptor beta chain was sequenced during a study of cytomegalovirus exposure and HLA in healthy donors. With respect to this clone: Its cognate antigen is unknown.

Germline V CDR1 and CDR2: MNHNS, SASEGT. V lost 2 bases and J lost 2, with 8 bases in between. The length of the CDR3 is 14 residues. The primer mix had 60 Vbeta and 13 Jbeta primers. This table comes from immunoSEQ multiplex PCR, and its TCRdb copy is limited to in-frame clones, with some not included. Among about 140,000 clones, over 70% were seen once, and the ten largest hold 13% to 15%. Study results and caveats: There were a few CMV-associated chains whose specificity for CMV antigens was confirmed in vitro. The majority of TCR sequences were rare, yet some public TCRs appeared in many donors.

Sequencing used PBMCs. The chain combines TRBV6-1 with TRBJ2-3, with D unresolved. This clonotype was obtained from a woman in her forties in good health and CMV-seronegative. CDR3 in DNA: TGTGCCAGCAGTGAATGGCTAGTCACAGATACGCAGTATTTT. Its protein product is CASSEWLVTDTQYF.